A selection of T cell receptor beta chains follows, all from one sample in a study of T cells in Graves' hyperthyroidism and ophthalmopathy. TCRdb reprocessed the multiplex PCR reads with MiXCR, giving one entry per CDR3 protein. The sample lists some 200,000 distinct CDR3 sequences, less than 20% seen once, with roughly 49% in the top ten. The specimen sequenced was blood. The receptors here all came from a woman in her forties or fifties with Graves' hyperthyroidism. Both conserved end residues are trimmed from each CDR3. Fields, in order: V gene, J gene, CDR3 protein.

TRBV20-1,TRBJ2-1,SASLAGGYNEQF
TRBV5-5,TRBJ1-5,ASSLLGGRNQPQH
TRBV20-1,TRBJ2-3,SARGLAGRTDTQY
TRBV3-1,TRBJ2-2,ASSLGAGNTGELF
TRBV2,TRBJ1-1,ASSERASNTEAF
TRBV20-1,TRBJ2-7,SARGLAEGIYEQY
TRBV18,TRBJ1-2,ASSPRQESGYT
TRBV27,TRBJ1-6,ASGRQVNSPLH
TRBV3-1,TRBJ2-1,ASSLLTSSYNEQF
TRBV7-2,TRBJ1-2,ASSFSGTNYGYT
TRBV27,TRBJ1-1,ASRPGPEARVF
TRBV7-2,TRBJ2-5,ASKPAGGPTPETQY
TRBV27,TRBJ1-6,ASSPGQFSVGNSPLH